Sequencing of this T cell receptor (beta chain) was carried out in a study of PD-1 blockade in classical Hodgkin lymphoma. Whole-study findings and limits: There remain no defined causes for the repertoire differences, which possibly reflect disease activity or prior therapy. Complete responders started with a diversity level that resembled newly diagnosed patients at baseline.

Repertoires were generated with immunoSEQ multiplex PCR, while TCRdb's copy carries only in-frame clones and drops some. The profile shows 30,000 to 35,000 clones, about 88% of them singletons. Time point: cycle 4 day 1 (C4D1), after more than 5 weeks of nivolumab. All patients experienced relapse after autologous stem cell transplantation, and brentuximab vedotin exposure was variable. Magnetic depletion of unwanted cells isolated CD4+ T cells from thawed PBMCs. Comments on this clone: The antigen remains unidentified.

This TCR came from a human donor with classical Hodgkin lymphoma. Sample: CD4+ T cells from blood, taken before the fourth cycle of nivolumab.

CDR3 amino acids: CASSLAGTKSYEQYF. The CDR3 nucleotides read TGTGCCAGCAGCTTAGCCGGGACGAAGTCTTACGAGCAGTACTTC. The rearrangement joins TRBV7-9 to TRBJ2-7; D may be TRBD1 or TRBD2 (5 bases each). Germline CDR1 and CDR2: SEHNR and FQNEAQ (reference sequence). V dropped 0 bases and J dropped 4 bases, with 13 bases sitting between them. The CDR3 runs to 15 residues.